These T cell receptor beta chains were read from a single sample in a study of OX40 agonist ivuxolimab in advanced cancers. Data came from immunoSEQ multiplex PCR; TCRdb stores just in-frame clones and leaves some out. The sample has roughly 53,000 clones, roughly 83% seen once. The sequencing here drew on CD4+ or CD8+ T cells sorted from blood, taken in a trial of the OX40 agonist ivuxolimab. These receptors originate from an adult with an advanced solid tumor such as melanoma, head and neck, liver or kidney cancer. Each CDR3 is given with its conserved first and last residue. The D gene is left open where the match is weak. Clone size is stated in some rows and not others, as once, few, many or a class when expanded.

few TRBJ2-6 - TRBV1 TGCACCAGCAGCCACCAGCCCTCCGGAGCAATTTTGAATTCTGGGGCCAACGTCCTGACTTTC CTSSHQPSGAILNSGANVLTF
- TRBJ1-2 - TRBV30 TGTGCCTGGAGAATCACCGGGACGGGAAACTATGGCTACACCTTC CAWRITGTGNYGYTF
- TRBJ2-2 TRBD2 TRBV9 TGTGCCAGCAGCGTCTTGGCGGGAGCGGCCGGGGAGCTGTTTTTT CASSVLAGAAGELFF
- TRBJ2-7 - TRBV30 TGTGCCTGGTACACAGCCTACGAGCAGTACTTC CAWYTAYEQYF
- TRBJ2-1 - TRBV7-3 TGTGCCAGCAGCGGGTGGGGTGTGGAAGACGAGCAGTTCTTC CASSGWGVEDEQFF
- TRBJ2-3 TRBD2 TRBV5-4 TGTGCCAGCAGCGCGGGACTAGCGGCCCTACTGACAGATACGCAGTATTTT CASSAGLAALLTDTQYF
- TRBJ1-2 TRBD1 TRBV5-1 TGCGCCAGCAGCATGACAGGGAGCGGTGGCTACACCTTC CASSMTGSGGYTF
- TRBJ2-3 TRBD2 TRBV9 TGTGCCAGCAGCGTAGTCCCTAGCGGGGGGCCAGATACGCAGTATTTT CASSVVPSGGPDTQYF
- TRBJ2-2 - TRBV5-1 TGCGCCAGCGGAGAACAGGGTAGCACCGGGGAGCTGTTTTTT CASGEQGSTGELFF
- TRBJ2-3 TRBD1 TRBV7-2 TGTGCCAGCAGCCGAGGACAGGCCCCAGATACGCAGTATTTT CASSRGQAPDTQYF
- TRBJ1-1 - TRBV19 TGTGCCAGTAGTATCAGGGGCAGCGGGGCCACTGAAGCTTTCTTT CASSIRGSGATEAFF
few TRBJ1-2 TRBD1 TRBV10-1 TGCGCCAGCAGTGAGCGGCGGGACAGCTATGGCTACACCTTC CASSERRDSYGYTF
- TRBJ2-3 TRBD2 TRBV5-1 TGCGCCAGCAGCTTGGGGGCGTTGGCGGGGGAGCACACAGATACGCAGTATTTT CASSLGALAGEHTDTQYF
few TRBJ1-2 - TRBV30 TGTGCCTGGAGTTCCCCCGCAGGTCGCTATGGCTACACCTTC CAWSSPAGRYGYTF
- TRBJ1-2 TRBD1 TRBV5-4 TGTGCCAGCAGCCCCGGGACAGGGGGCCTTAACTATGGCTACACCTTC CASSPGTGGLNYGYTF
- TRBJ1-2 - TRBV5-1 TGCGCCAGCTCCTCAGGGGTCTATGGCTACACCTTC CASSSGVYGYTF
- TRBJ1-5 - TRBV6-1 TGTGCCAGCAGCCCTGAGGGGGTGGGCAATCAGCCCCAGCATTTT CASSPEGVGNQPQHF
- TRBJ2-7 TRBD1 TRBV7-9 TGTGCCAGCAGCTTAGGACAGGGCAGGGGCTACGAGCAGTACTTC CASSLGQGRGYEQYF
once TRBJ1-1 - TRBV29-1 TGCAGCGGGGCCACAGGGACCTACACTGAAGCTTTCTTT CSGATGTYTEAFF
- TRBJ1-1 TRBD1 TRBV5-8 TGTGCCAGCAGCTTGACCGGGACAGCCATGAACACTGAAGCTTTCTTT CASSLTGTAMNTEAFF
- TRBJ2-5 - TRBV21-1 TGTGCCAGCAGCCAGGGTACTAGTTGTCAAGAGACCCAGTACTTC CASSQGTSCQETQYF
- TRBJ2-1 TRBD2 TRBV5-1 TGCGCCAGCAGCTGGACTAGCGGGAGGGATGAGCAGTTCTTC CASSWTSGRDEQFF
- TRBJ2-3 - TRBV30 TGTGCCTGGAGTTCTCCCTCTCCCGGGGTGGATACGCAGTATTTT CAWSSPSPGVDTQYF
- TRBJ2-1 TRBD1 TRBV7-2 TGTGCCAGCAGCTTAGCCGGGACAGGGGGCCTGAATGAGCAGTTCTTC CASSLAGTGGLNEQFF
once TRBJ2-4 - TRBV4-1 TGCGCCAGCAGCCAAGGCCCCCCAGCGGGCGGAGCCAAAAACATTCAGTACTTC CASSQGPPAGGAKNIQYF
- TRBJ1-1 - TRBV23-1 TGCGCCAGCACTGATTGGGGGGGGAACCTATGGAACACTGAAGCTTTCTTT CASTDWGGNLWNTEAFF
- TRBJ1-3 - TRBV19 TGTGCCAGTAGTTCACACTACTCGGACGAGAGTGGAAACACCATATATTTT CASSSHYSDESGNTIYF
- TRBJ1-4 - TRBV2 TGTGCCAGCAGTGAAGCTTATGAAAAACTGTTTTTT CASSEAYEKLFF
- TRBJ2-5 - TRBV30 TGTGCCTGGAGTGGTACTTTAGGACGTGAGACCCAGTACTTC CAWSGTLGRETQYF
- TRBJ1-6 - TRBV14 TGTGCCAGCAGCCGCGGCGGGGTGGGTTCACCCCTCCACTTT CASSRGGVGSPLHF
- TRBJ1-5 - TRBV27 TGTGCCAGCAGTTTATCCGGGACATACATGGGAGGCAATCAGCCCCAGCATTTT CASSLSGTYMGGNQPQHF
- TRBJ1-1 - TRBV4-2 TGTGCCAGCAGCCAAGAAGGTCGGACACTGAACACTGAAGCTTTCTTT CASSQEGRTLNTEAFF
few TRBJ1-1 - TRBV6-5 TGTGCCAGCAGTTACGGTCCTTTGAGCACTGAAGCTTTCTTT CASSYGPLSTEAFF
- TRBJ1-1 - TRBV28 TGTGCCTCCTACAACGTCCAATGGAACACTGAAGCTTTCTTT CASYNVQWNTEAFF
- TRBJ2-5 TRBD2 TRBV7-9 TGTGCCAGCAGTTCAGCGGGAGGGCCGTTAGAGACCCAGTACTTC CASSSAGGPLETQYF
- TRBJ2-7 TRBD1 TRBV19 TGTGCCAGTAGTGTGGACAGGGGGCGCGAGCAGTACTTC CASSVDRGREQYF
- TRBJ1-2 TRBD1 TRBV19 TGTGCCAGTAGTACGGTGGGACAGGGGGCATATGGCTACACCTTC CASSTVGQGAYGYTF
- TRBJ2-7 TRBD1 TRBV13 TGTGCCAGCAGCTTGGAACCAGGGGGTGATGGCTACGAGCAGTACTTC CASSLEPGGDGYEQYF
once TRBJ2-5 - TRBV4-1 TGCGCCAGCAGCCGCCTCGGGACCCGCGGGGAGACCCAGTACTTC CASSRLGTRGETQYF
- TRBJ2-3 - TRBV5-1 TGCGCCAGCAGTCGCAGCACAGATACGCAGTATTTT CASSRSTDTQYF
- TRBJ1-1 - TRBV20-1 TGCAGTGCGCCAGGGAACACTGAAGCTTTCTTT CSAPGNTEAFF
few TRBJ2-1 TRBD2 TRBV30 TGTGCCTGGAGTGCCCAGGGCGGGGGGACCTCCTACAATGAGCAGTTCTTC CAWSAQGGGTSYNEQFF
- TRBJ2-3 - TRBV27 TGTGCCAGCAGTTTAGGGAGGGGGAAATTCACAGATACGCAGTATTTT CASSLGRGKFTDTQYF
- TRBJ1-1 - TRBV5-6 TGTGCCAGCAGCTTGCGTCGCCTCCCGGTAAGGGTAAACACTGAAGCTTTCTTT CASSLRRLPVRVNTEAFF
- TRBJ1-2 - TRBV29-1 TGCAGCGTTGACCCCTCTCCGTACGGCGGCTACACCTTC CSVDPSPYGGYTF